Shown below are 15 T cell receptor beta chains from a single sample sequenced in a study of human T cells and chemical hapten exposure. The sample's time point: patch test 2, 6 weeks after DPC sensitization. Sample treatment: therapeutic diphenylcyclopropenone sensitization with weekly scalp DPC. TCRdb fed the RACE reads into MiXCR, producing one record per CDR3 protein. This repertoire shows nearly 95,000 distinct CDR3 sequences, approximately 10% found once; its top ten account for more than 2%. The sample consisted of whole blood, taken in connection with sensitization to the hapten diphenylcyclopropenone (DPC). These receptors all stem from a man aged 40-49 years with alopecia areata. Some clones in this sample may be carry-over from other donors' samples.

V usage is TRBV25-1 and J usage is TRBJ2-3; D is uncertain. CDR3 size: 14 residues. V lost 3 bases and J lost 4, with 11 bases in between. Germline V gene sequence: CDR1 MGHDK, CDR2 SYGVNS. The CDR3 region has the DNA TGTGCCAGCAGTGACCTCTCGGTCGCAGATACGCAGTATTTT. Translation gives CASSDLSVADTQYF.

The chain recombines TRBV6-2 or TRBV6-3 with TRBJ2-7; possible D gene TRBD1, 5 bases. Germline-derived CDR1 and CDR2 are MNHEY and SVGEGT. V was shortened by 2 bases and J by 6 bases, with 14 bases between the two germline ends. The CDR3 length is 14 residues. The CDR3, as DNA: TGTGCCAGCAGTTACCTCAGGGCAGGCGGCGAGCAGTACTTC. It is translated as CASSYLRAGGEQYF.

A note on this clonotype: This may be a read error, as it is one base from a much larger clone. The V gene is TRBV6-1, the J gene TRBJ2-7, with 7 nucleotides matching TRBD1. With 7 bases clipped from V and 2 bases from J, the junction kept 5 bases outside the gene matches. CDR3 length: 13 amino acids. Germline V CDR1 and CDR2: MNHNS, SASEGT. This CDR3 is CASIQGYPYEQYV. CDR3 sequence (DNA): TGTGCCAGCATACAGGGGTACCCCTACGAGCAGTACGTC.

V is TRBV12-3 or TRBV12-4 and J is TRBJ2-7; D is uncertain. The CDR3 is 15 amino acids. V lost 5 bases and J 0 bases, leaving 14 bases between the germline ends. The CDR3 loop is CASSPPPGSSYEQYF. DNA for the CDR3: TGTGCCAGCAGTCCTCCTCCCGGTAGCTCCTACGAGCAGTACTTC.

This clonotype occurred many times. The J gene is TRBJ2-5, the V gene TRBV7-2; 10 bases map to TRBD1. Germline CDR1 reads SGHTA; CDR2 reads FQGNSA. V gave up 3 bases and J gave up 5 bases; unmatched junction bases: 6. The CDR3 contains 15 residues. The CDR3 region has the DNA TGTGCCAGCAGCTTCCGGACAGGGGGGGGCGAGACCCAGTACTTC. Translation gives CASSFRTGGGETQYF. The full variable domain, in which reference TRBV7-2 and TRBJ2-5 provide the parts outside the CDR3, is GAGVSQSPSNKVTEKGKDVELRCDPISGHTALYWYRQSLGQGLEFLIYFQGNSAPDKSGLPSDRFSAERTGGSVSTLTIQRTQQEDSAVYLCASSFRTGGGETQYFGPGTRLLVL.

The chain uses TRBV28 and TRBJ2-3; 9 bases align to TRBD1. Trimming removed 9 bases from V and 1 base from J; junction bases left unmatched: 8. This CDR3 spans 15 amino acids. Germline V gives CDR1 MDHEN, CDR2 SYDVKM. CDR3: CASLTGGEGTDTQYF. CDR3 DNA sequence: TGTGCCAGTCTGACAGGGGGAGAGGGCACAGATACGCAGTATTTT.

V is TRBV3-1 and J is TRBJ1-1, with 8 bases matching TRBD1. The germline CDR1 and CDR2 sequences are LGHDT and YNNKEL (reference sequence). The V and J ends lost 3 bases and 1 base, in that order; junction bases with no gene match: 4. The length of the CDR3 is 15 residues. The CDR3 loop is CASSHFDRGNTEAFF. CDR3 nucleotide sequence: TGTGCCAGCAGCCATTTCGACAGGGGGAACACTGAAGCTTTCTTT.

This clonotype occurred a few times. The chain has TRBV20-1 and TRBJ2-5; D might be TRBD1 or TRBD2, each matching 5 bases. CDR3 length: 13 residues. V was clipped by 3 bases and J by 5 bases, with 13 bases between them. The V gene's germline CDR1 is DFQATT and CDR2 SNEGSKA (reference sequence). CDR3 loop: CSASEGAGETQYF. CDR3 nucleotides: TGCAGTGCTAGTGAGGGCGCAGGGGAGACCCAGTACTTC.

This clonotype was seen a handful of times. This chain joins TRBV4-3 and TRBJ2-1; D is ambiguous. Germline V gene sequence: CDR1 LGHNA, CDR2 YSLEER. V lost 4 bases and J lost 3, with 19 bases in between. The CDR3 extends over 17 amino acids. CDR3: CASSLRSATLDYNEQFF. In nucleotides, the CDR3 is TGCGCCAGCAGCCTAAGAAGTGCGACTTTGGACTACAATGAGCAGTTCTTC.

The rearrangement uses TRBV6-5 and TRBJ2-7; D is ambiguous. The V end lost 0 bases, the J end lost 6 bases, and 9 bases lay between the germline ends. Looked up from germline, CDR1 is MNHEY and CDR2 is SVGAGI. The CDR3 has 13 residues. The CDR3 region is CASSYSSSAEQYV. The CDR3 region has the DNA TGTGCCAGCAGTTACTCGAGCAGTGCCGAGCAGTACGTC.

This clonotype came up many times. The CDR3 reads CASSYGGRNSPLHF. CDR3 bases: TGTGCCAGCAGTTACGGGGGTAGGAATTCACCCCTCCACTTT. The rearrangement joins TRBV6-2 or TRBV6-3 to TRBJ1-6; possibly TRBD1 for D (5 bases). V shed 2 bases and J shed 7 bases, with 9 bases lying between them. The CDR3 length is 14 residues. CDR1 and CDR2 from the germline V gene are MNHEY and SVGEGT.

This clonotype was picked up many times. The chain uses TRBV30 and TRBJ1-5, with D maybe TRBD1 (5 bases). Germline CDR1 GTSNPN, CDR2 SVGIG (reference sequence). The CDR3 has 15 amino acids. Trimming left V 2 bases short and J 6 bases short, with 17 bases between. CDR3 sequence: CAWSSTGGSGQPQHF. CDR3 nucleotide sequence: TGTGCCTGGAGTTCCACTGGGGGTTCCGGTCAGCCCCAGCATTTT.

This clonotype was seen a few times. The V and J genes are TRBV27 and TRBJ2-3, with unresolved D. Per germline, CDR1 MNHEY and CDR2 SMNVEV (reference sequence). The CDR3 consists of 14 residues. V lost 8 bases and J 2 bases, leaving 14 bases between the germline ends. The CDR3 nucleotides are TGTGCCAGCCCCCTAGGGATTTACACAGATACGCAGTATTTT. Translated: CASPLGIYTDTQYF.

This chain joins TRBV29-1 and TRBJ1-1; 7 nucleotides match TRBD1. After removal of 5 bases from V and 9 bases from J, the junction contained 6 bases not matched to a gene. Germline V CDR1 and CDR2: SQVTM, ANQGSEA. The CDR3 loop spans 11 amino acids. The CDR3 spells CSVSDRDKAFF. The CDR3 DNA follows: TGCAGCGTTTCCGACAGGGACAAAGCTTTCTTT.

This clonotype was recorded at least ten times. The rearrangement links TRBV7-8 to TRBJ2-7; no firm D call. CDR3 size: 13 residues. CDR1 and CDR2 from the germline V gene are SGHVS and FQNEAQ. The V and J ends lost 4 bases and 3 bases respectively, with 10 bases between them. Written as DNA, the CDR3 is TGTGCCAGCAGCTCCCGGTTAATCTACGAGCAGTACGTC. It is translated as CASSSRLIYEQYV.